These 16 T cell receptor beta chains came from one sample sequenced in a study of T cells in Graves' hyperthyroidism and ophthalmopathy. TCR beta CDR3 regions were amplified from RNA. The HTBI primer set was used in a first-round RT-PCR of the TCR CDR3. MiXCR, run by TCRdb on the multiplex PCR reads, gives a single entry per CDR3 protein. Of 470,000 or so distinct CDR3 sequences listed, roughly 20% are singletons. Material for sequencing was blood. These receptor sequences come from a young man with Graves' hyperthyroidism.

This clonotype was detected many times. This chain connects TRBV28 to TRBJ2-7; 10 bases align to TRBD1. Looked up from germline, CDR1 is MDHEN and CDR2 is SYDVKM. V trimming: 4 bases; J trimming: 3 bases; junction bases outside the gene matches: 6. The CDR3 consists of 15 residues. This CDR3 reads CASSSGDRGFYEQYF. The CDR3 region has the DNA TGTGCCAGCAGTTCTGGGGACAGGGGCTTCTACGAGCAGTACTTC.

In this sample, this clonotype turned up many times. This sequence joins TRBV12-3 or TRBV12-4 and TRBJ2-7; 7 bases line up with TRBD2. The CDR3 has 12 amino acids. The ends lost 5 bases at V and 7 bases at J; junction bases unmatched: 5. The DNA of the CDR3 is TGTGCCAGCAGTCACTTGGGAGGGGAGCAGTACTTC. It specifies CASSHLGGEQYF.

This clonotype came up many times. V is TRBV7-8 and J is TRBJ2-2, with D maybe TRBD1 (5 bases). CDR1 SGHVS and CDR2 FQNEAQ come from the germline V gene. Trimming took 1 base from V and 3 from J, leaving 12 bases between them. This CDR3 has 16 residues. In DNA form, the CDR3 reads TGTGCCAGCAGCTTAGTAGGGGAAAAGGACACCGGGGAGCTGTTTTTT. Its protein is CASSLVGEKDTGELFF.

The chain links TRBV12-3 or TRBV12-4 to TRBJ2-7, with TRBD2 identical over 7 bases. CDR3 length: 16 amino acids. The junction had 11 bases not matched to a gene; V was cut back by 3 bases and J by 3 bases. This chain's CDR3 is CASSLASGRRFYEQYF. The CDR3 DNA reads as TGTGCCAGCAGTTTGGCTAGCGGACGGAGATTCTACGAGCAGTACTTC.

This clonotype was found many times. Here the CDR3 DNA reads TGCAGTGCTATCCCCCGAGGGGAATCTAACTATGGCTACACCTTC. Protein product: CSAIPRGESNYGYTF. This chain links TRBV20-1 with TRBJ1-2; possibly TRBD1 for D (5 bases). Between the trimmed V and J ends, which lost 4 bases and 0 bases, there was a span of 15 bases. The germline gives CDR1 DFQATT, CDR2 SNEGSKA (reference sequence). The CDR3 is made up of 15 amino acids.

The chain carries TRBV28 and TRBJ2-5; 9 nucleotides match TRBD1. CDR3 length equals 14 residues. Unmatched junction bases numbered 7, after V lost 7 bases and J lost 4 bases. From germline, CDR1 is MDHEN and CDR2 SYDVKM. This CDR3 reads CASTTGQGGETQYF. The CDR3, as DNA: TGTGCCAGCACCACGGGACAGGGCGGAGAGACCCAGTACTTC. The full variable domain, with the rest looked up from reference TRBV28 and TRBJ2-5, is DVKVTQSSRYLVKRTGEKVFLECVQDMDHENMFWYRQDPGLGLRLIYFSYDVKMKEKGDIPEGYSVSREKKERFSLILESASTNQTSMYLCASTTGQGGETQYFGPGTRLLVL.

The sample holds many counts of this clonotype. The rearrangement uses TRBV20-1 and TRBJ2-5; the D gene is possibly TRBD2 (7 bases). Germline V gene data show CDR1 as DFQATT and CDR2 as SNEGSKA (reference sequence). The CDR3 consists of 15 residues. V was trimmed by 3 bases and J by 5 bases, leaving 19 bases between them. The CDR3 DNA is TGCAGTGCTAGCAGCTCCCGGGGGGCCGGGGAGACCCAGTACTTC. Translating it yields CSASSSRGAGETQYF.

This clonotype was seen at least ten times. The chain recombines TRBV12-3 or TRBV12-4 with TRBJ1-2; 10 positions agree with TRBD1. The CDR3 runs 15 residues. Trimming took 6 bases from V and 4 from J; bases not matched to a gene: 8. The CDR3 here is CASRTGGDEVYGYTF. Here the CDR3 DNA reads TGTGCCAGCAGGACAGGGGGCGACGAGGTCTATGGCTACACCTTC.

This clonotype was seen many times. The V call is TRBV4-2, the J call TRBJ2-5, with D perhaps matching TRBD1 or TRBD2 (5 bases each). Deletions cut 3 bases from V and 2 bases from J, with 19 bases between. CDR3 length: 17 amino acids. Germline V gene lookup returns CDR1 LGHNA and CDR2 YNFKEQ. CDR3 DNA sequence: TGTGCCAGCAGCCAGGAAGTCCGGGGCCCCCTTCAAGAGACCCAGTACTTC. It yields the protein CASSQEVRGPLQETQYF.

This clonotype appeared many times. V usage is TRBV11-3 and J usage is TRBJ2-7; TRBD1 or TRBD2 may be the D gene (5 bases each). Germline loops: CDR1 SGHNT, CDR2 YENEEA. The CDR3 covers 13 residues. Trimming shortened V by 3 bases and J by 7 bases, and 13 bases separated the two germline ends. The CDR3 reads CASSLTSWGEQYF. In DNA form, the CDR3 reads TGTGCCAGCAGCTTGACCTCATGGGGGGAGCAGTACTTC. The variable domain in full, completed from reference TRBV11-3 and TRBJ2-7, reads EAGVVQSPRYKIIEKKQPVAFWCNPISGHNTLYWYLQNLGQGPELLIRYENEEAVDDSQLPKDRFSAERLKGVDSTLKIQPAELGDSAVYLCASSLTSWGEQYFGPGTRLTVT.

This clonotype occurred many times. The chain couples TRBV5-1 to TRBJ2-7, with D possibly being TRBD1 (5 bases). Germline assignment: CDR1 SGHRS and CDR2 YFSETQ. The CDR3 is made up of 16 amino acids. V was clipped by 0 bases and J by 1 base, with 14 bases between them. The CDR3 region is CASSLDSDKTSYEQYF. DNA of the CDR3: TGCGCCAGCAGCTTGGATTCGGACAAGACGTCCTACGAGCAGTACTTC.

This clonotype was recorded at least ten times. This chain links TRBV28 with TRBJ2-7; 9 nucleotides align to TRBD1. This CDR3 is built from 17 residues. Trimming took 4 bases from V and 4 from J; bases not matched to a gene: 14. Germline CDR1 reads MDHEN; CDR2 reads SYDVKM. CDR3 in DNA: TGTGCCAGCAGTTCTAGCCCTTGGACAGGGGCGGCTTACGAGCAGTACTTC. Amino acid sequence: CASSSSPWTGAAYEQYF.

This clonotype was found many times. CDR3 bases: TGTGCCAGCAGTTCCCCCGGACAGGGGGTGGAGACCCAGTACTTC. Translation: CASSSPGQGVETQYF. This chain connects TRBV27 to TRBJ2-5; TRBD1 matches at 10 bases. Germline V CDR1 and CDR2: MNHEY, SMNVEV (reference sequence). V dropped 4 bases and J dropped 5; count of bases not matched to a gene: 7. This CDR3 comprises 15 residues.

This clonotype appeared a single time. DNA of the CDR3: TGTGCCTGGAGTGGGACATTCGGAAACACCATATATTTT. This codes for CAWSGTFGNTIYF. The rearrangement joins TRBV30 to TRBJ1-3, with D perhaps matching TRBD1 (5 bases). V lost 1 base and J 4 bases, leaving 8 bases between the germline ends. The germline CDR1 and CDR2 sequences are GTSNPN and SVGIG (reference sequence). The CDR3 is 13 amino acids.

This clonotype has at least ten counts. The chain has TRBV5-1 and TRBJ2-7; D may correspond to TRBD1 or TRBD2 (5 bases each). Trimming cost V 4 bases and J 3 bases, with 17 bases left between them. The CDR3 runs to 15 residues. Germline V gene lookup returns CDR1 SGHRS and CDR2 YFSETQ. The CDR3 DNA follows: TGCGCCAGCAGCCCCTCGGGGCAGTTCCACTACGAGCAGTACTTC. Protein sequence: CASSPSGQFHYEQYF. Using reference TRBV5-1 and TRBJ2-7 for the parts outside the CDR3, the full variable domain is KAGVTQTPRYLIKTRGQQVTLSCSPISGHRSVSWYQQTPGQGLQFLFEYFSETQRNKGNFPGRFSGRQFSNSRSEMNVSTLELGDSALYLCASSPSGQFHYEQYFGPGTRLTVT.

This clonotype was counted many times. The gene calls are TRBV7-9 and TRBJ1-2; D is uncertain. V lost 4 bases and J lost 7, with 10 bases in between. Germline CDR1 and CDR2: SEHNR and FQNEAQ (reference sequence). This CDR3 has 12 residues. DNA of the CDR3: TGTGCCAGCAGCTCTTCGGTGGGTGGCTACACCTTC. Translating gives CASSSSVGGYTF.